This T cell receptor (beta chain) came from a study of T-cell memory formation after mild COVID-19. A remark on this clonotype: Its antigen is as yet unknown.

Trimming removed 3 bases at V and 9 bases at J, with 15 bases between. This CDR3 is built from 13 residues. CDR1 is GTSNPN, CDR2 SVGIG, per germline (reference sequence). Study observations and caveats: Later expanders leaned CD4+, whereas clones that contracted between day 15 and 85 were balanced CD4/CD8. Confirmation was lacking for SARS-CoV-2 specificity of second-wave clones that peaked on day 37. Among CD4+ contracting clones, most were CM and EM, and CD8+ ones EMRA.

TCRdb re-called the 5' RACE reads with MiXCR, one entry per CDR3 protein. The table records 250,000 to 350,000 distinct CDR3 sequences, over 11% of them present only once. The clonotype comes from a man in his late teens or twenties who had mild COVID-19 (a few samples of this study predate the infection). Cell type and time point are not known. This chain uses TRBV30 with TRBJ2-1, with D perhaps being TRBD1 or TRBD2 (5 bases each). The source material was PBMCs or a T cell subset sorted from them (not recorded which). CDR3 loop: CAWSGAGKGEQFF. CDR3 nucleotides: TGTGCCTGGAGCGGGGCAGGGAAGGGTGAGCAGTTCTTC.